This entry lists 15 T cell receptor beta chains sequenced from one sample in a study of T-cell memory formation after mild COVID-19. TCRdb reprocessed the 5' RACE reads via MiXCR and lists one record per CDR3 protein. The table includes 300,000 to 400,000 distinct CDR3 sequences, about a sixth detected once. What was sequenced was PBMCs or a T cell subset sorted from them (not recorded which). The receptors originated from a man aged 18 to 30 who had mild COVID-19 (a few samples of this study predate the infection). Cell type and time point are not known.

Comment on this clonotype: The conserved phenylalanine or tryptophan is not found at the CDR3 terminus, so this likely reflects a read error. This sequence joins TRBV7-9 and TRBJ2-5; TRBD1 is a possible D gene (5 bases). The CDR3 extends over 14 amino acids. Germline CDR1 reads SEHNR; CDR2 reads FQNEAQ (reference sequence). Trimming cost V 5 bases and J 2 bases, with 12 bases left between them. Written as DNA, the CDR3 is TGTGCCAGCAGCCCCTCAGGGTGGCAAGAGACCCAGTACATC. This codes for CASSPSGWQETQYI.

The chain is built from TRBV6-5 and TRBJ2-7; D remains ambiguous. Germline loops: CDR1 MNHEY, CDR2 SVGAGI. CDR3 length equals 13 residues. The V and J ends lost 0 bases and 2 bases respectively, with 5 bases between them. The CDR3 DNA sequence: TGTGCCAGCAGTTACTCGGGGACCTACGAGCAGTACTTC. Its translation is CASSYSGTYEQYF.

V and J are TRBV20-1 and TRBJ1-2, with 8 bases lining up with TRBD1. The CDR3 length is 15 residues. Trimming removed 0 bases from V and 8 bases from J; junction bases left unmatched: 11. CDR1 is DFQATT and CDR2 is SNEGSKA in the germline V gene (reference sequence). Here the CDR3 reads CSARDSTGAIGGYTF. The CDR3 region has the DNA TGCAGTGCTAGAGATTCGACAGGGGCCATCGGGGGCTACACCTTC.

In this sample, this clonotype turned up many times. The CDR3 loop reads CSASIQGYYGYTF. Written as DNA, the CDR3 is TGCAGTGCTAGCATACAGGGCTACTATGGCTACACCTTC. The rearrangement joins TRBV20-1 to TRBJ1-2, with D maybe TRBD1 (6 bases). The V end lost 3 bases, the J end lost 3 bases, and 11 bases lay between the germline ends. The CDR3 is 13 residues long. Germline V gene sequence: CDR1 DFQATT, CDR2 SNEGSKA (reference sequence).

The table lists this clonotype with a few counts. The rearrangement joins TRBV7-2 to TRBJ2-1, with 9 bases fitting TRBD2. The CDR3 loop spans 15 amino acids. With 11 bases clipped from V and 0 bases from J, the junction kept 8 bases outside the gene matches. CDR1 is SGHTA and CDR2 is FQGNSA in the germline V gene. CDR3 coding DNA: TGTGCCGGGAGGAATAGCGGGGGCTCCTACAATGAGCAGTTCTTC. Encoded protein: CAGRNSGGSYNEQFF.

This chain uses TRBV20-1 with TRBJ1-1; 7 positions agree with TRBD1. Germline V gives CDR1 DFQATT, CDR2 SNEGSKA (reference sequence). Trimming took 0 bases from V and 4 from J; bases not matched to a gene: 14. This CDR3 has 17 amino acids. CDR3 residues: CSARDQPGGIGGTEAFF. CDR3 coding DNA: TGCAGTGCTAGAGATCAGCCAGGGGGTATCGGTGGCACTGAAGCTTTCTTT.

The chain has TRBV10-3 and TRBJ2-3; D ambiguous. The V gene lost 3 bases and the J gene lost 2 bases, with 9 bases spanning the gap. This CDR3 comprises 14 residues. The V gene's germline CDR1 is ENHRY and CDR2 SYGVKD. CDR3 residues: CAISERATTDTQYF. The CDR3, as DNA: TGTGCCATCAGTGAAAGGGCCACCACAGATACGCAGTATTTT.

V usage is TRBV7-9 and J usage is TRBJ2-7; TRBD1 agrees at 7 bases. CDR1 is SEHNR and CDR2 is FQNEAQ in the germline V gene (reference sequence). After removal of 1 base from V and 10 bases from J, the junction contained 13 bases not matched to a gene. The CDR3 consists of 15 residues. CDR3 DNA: TGTGCCAGCAGCTTAGGGTATGGGACAGCTCCCCAACAGTACTTC. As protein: CASSLGYGTAPQQYF.

This CDR3 is CASGARPGIREQYF. The CDR3 region has the DNA TGTGCCAGCGGGGCGCGGCCGGGGATAAGGGAGCAGTACTTC. V usage is TRBV2 and J usage is TRBJ2-7; D assignment may be TRBD1 or TRBD2 (5 bases each). The CDR3 has 14 amino acids. Trimming cost V 8 bases and J 7 bases, with 21 bases left between them. Germline V lookup: CDR1 SNHLY, CDR2 FYNNEI.

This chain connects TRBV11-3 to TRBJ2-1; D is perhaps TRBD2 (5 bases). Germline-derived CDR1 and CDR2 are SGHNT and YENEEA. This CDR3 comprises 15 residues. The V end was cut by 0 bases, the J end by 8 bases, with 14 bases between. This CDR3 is CASSLDQSGSHEQFF. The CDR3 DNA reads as TGTGCCAGCAGCTTAGATCAGTCGGGGTCCCATGAGCAGTTCTTC.

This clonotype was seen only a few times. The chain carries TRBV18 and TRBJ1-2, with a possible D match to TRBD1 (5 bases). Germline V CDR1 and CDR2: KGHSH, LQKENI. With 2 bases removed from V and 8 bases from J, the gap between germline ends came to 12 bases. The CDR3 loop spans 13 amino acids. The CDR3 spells CASSPTARDGYTF. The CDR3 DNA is TGTGCCAGCTCACCAACCGCCCGGGACGGCTACACCTTC.

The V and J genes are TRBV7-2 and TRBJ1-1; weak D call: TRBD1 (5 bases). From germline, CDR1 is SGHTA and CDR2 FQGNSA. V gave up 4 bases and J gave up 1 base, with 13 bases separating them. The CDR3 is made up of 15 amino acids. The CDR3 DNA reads TGTGCCAGCAGCTCACCCCCGCAGGGGAACACTGAAGCTTTCTTT. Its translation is CASSSPPQGNTEAFF.

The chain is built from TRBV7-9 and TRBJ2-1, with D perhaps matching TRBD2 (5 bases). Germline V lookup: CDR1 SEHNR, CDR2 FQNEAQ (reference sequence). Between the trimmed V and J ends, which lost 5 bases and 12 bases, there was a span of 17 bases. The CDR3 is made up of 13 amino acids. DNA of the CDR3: TGTGCCAGCAGCCCCGGAGAGGGTTCCCCGCAGTTCTTC. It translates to CASSPGEGSPQFF. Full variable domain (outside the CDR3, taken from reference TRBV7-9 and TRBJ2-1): DTGVSQNPRHKITKRGQNVTFRCDPISEHNRLYWYRQTLGQGPEFLTYFQNEAQLEKSRLLSDRFSAERPKGSFSTLEIQRTEQGDSAMYLCASSPGEGSPQFFGPGTRLTVL.

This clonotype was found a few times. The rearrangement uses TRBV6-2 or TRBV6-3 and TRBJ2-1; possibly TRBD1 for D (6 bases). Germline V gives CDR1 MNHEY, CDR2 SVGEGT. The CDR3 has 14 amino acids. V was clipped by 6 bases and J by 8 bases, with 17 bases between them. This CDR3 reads CASSDPGQFYEQFF. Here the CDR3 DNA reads TGTGCCAGCAGCGACCCAGGACAGTTCTATGAGCAGTTCTTC.

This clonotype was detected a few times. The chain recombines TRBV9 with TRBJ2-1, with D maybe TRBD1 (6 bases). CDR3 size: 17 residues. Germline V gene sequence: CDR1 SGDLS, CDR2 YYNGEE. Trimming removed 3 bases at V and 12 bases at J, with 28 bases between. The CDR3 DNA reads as TGTGCCAGCAGCGAGGGGGACGGACTGGGTACAATGCAAGGGCAGTTCTTC. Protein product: CASSEGDGLGTMQGQFF.